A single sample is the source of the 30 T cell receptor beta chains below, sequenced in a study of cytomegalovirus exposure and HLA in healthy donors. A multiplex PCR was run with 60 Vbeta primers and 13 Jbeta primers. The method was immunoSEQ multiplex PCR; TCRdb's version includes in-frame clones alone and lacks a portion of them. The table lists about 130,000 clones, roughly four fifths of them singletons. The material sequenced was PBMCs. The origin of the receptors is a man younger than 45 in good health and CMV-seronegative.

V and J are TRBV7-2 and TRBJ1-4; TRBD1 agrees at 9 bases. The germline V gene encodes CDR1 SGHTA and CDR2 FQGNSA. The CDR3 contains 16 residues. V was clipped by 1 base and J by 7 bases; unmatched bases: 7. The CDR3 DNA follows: TGTGCCAGCAGCTTAGTGGCCGGGACAGGGAGTGAAAAACTGTTTTTT. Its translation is CASSLVAGTGSEKLFF.

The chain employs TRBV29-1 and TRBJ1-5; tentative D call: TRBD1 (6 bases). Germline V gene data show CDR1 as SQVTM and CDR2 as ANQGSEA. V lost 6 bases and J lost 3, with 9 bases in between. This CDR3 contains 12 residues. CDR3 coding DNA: TGCAGCGTAGGACAGCACAATCAGCCCCAGCATTTT. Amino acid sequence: CSVGQHNQPQHF.

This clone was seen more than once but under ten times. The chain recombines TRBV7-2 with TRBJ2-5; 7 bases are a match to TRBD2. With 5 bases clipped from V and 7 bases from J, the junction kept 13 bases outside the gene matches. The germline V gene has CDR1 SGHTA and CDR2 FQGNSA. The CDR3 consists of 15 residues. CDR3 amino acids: CASSPGGGERWTQYF. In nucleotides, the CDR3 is TGTGCCAGCAGCCCAGGCGGGGGTGAAAGATGGACCCAGTACTTC.

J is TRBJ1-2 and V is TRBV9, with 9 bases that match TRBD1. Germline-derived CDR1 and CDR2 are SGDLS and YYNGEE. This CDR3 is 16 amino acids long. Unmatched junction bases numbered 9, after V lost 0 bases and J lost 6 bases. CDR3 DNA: TGTGCCAGCAGCGTAGCCCCGGGACAGGGACCGCATGGCTACACCTTC. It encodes CASSVAPGQGPHGYTF.

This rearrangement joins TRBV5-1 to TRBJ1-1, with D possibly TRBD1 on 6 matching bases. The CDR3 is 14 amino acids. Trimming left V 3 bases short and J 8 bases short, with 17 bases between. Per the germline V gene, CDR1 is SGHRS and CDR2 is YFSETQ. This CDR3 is CASSWEIQGLEAFF. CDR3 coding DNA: TGCGCCAGCAGCTGGGAAATACAGGGTTTGGAAGCTTTCTTT.

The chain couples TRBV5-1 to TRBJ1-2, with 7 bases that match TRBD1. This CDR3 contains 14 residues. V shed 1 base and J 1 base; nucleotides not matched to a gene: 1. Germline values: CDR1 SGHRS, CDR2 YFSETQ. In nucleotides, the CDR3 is TGCGCCAGCAGCTTGACAGGGGATAACTATGGCTACACCTTC. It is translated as CASSLTGDNYGYTF.

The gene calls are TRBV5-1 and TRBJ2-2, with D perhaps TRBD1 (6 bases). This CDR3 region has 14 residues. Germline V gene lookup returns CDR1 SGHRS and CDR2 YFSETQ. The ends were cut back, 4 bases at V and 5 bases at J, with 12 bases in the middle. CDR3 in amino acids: CASSQYRGTGELFF. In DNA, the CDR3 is TGCGCCAGCAGCCAGTATAGGGGGACCGGGGAGCTGTTTTTT.

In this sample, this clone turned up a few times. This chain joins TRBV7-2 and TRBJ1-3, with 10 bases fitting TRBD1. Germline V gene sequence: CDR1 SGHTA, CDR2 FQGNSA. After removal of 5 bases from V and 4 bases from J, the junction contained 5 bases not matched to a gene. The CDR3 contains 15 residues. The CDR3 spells CASSPGTGDGNTIYF. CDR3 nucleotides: TGTGCCAGCAGCCCCGGGACAGGGGACGGAAACACCATATATTTT. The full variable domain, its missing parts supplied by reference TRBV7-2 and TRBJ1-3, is GAGVSQSPSNKVTEKGKDVELRCDPISGHTALYWYRQSLGQGLEFLIYFQGNSAPDKSGLPSDRFSAERTGGSVSTLTIQRTQQEDSAVYLCASSPGTGDGNTIYFGEGSWLTVV.

The CDR3 DNA is TGTGCCAGCAGTGAAGATCGAGGACTCAGCTATGGCTACACCTTC. This translates into CASSEDRGLSYGYTF. The chain combines TRBV25-1 with TRBJ1-2; D is undetermined. Germline-derived CDR1 and CDR2 are MGHDK and SYGVNS. The ends were cut back, 2 bases at V and 4 bases at J, with 14 bases in the middle. This CDR3 has 15 amino acids.

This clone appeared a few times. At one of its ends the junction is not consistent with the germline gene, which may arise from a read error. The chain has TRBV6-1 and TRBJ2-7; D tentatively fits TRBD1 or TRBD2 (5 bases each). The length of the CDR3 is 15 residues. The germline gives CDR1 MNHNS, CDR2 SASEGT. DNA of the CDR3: TGTGTCAGCGGCTCGGAAACAGGCCCAACCTACGAGCAGTACTTC. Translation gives CVSGSETGPTYEQYF.

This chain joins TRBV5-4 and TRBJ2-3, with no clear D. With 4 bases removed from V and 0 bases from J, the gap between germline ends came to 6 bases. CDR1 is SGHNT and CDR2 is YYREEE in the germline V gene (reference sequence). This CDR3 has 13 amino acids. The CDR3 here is CASSLTSTDTQYF. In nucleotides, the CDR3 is TGTGCCAGCAGCCTAACTAGCACAGATACGCAGTATTTT.

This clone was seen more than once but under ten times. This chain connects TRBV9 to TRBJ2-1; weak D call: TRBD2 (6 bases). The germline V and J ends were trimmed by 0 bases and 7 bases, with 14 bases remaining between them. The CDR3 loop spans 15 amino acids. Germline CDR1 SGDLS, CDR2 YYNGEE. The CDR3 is CASSVAGSETNEQFF. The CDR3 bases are TGTGCCAGCAGCGTAGCCGGGAGCGAGACTAATGAGCAGTTCTTC.

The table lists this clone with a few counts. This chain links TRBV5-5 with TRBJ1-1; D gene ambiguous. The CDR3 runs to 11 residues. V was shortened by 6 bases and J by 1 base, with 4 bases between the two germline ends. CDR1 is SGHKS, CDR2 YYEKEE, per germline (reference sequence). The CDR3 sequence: CASTSNTEAFF. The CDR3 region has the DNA TGTGCCAGCACATCGAACACTGAAGCTTTCTTT.

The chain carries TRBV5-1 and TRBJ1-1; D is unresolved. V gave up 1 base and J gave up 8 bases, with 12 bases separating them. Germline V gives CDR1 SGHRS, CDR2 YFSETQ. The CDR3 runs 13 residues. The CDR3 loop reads CASSLRAAEEAFF. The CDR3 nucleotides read TGCGCCAGCAGCTTGCGGGCAGCGGAGGAAGCTTTCTTT.

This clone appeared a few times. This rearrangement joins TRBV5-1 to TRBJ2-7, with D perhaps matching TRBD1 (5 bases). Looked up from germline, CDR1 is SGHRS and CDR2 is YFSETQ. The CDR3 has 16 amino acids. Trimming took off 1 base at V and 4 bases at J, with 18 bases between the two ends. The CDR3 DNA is TGCGCCAGCAGCTTGCGGTCAGGACAACACCTTTACGAGCAGTACTTC. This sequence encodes CASSLRSGQHLYEQYF.

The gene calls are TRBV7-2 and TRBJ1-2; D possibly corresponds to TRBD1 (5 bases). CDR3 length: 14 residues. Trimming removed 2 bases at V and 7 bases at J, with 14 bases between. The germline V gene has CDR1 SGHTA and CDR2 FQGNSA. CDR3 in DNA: TGTGCCAGCAGCTTACAGGGAATCAAGGCTGGCTACACCTTC. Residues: CASSLQGIKAGYTF.

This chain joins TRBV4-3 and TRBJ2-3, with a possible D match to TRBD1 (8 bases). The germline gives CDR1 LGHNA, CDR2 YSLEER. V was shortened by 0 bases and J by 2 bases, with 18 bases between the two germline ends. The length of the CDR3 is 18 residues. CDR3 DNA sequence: TGCGCCAGCAGCCAAGATTCGGGGGGCAGGGGGCCCACAGATACGCAGTATTTT. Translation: CASSQDSGGRGPTDTQYF.

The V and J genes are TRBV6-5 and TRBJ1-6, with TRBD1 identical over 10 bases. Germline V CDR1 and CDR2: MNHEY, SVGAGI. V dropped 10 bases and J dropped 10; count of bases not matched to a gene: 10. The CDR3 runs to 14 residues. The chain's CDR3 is CATSTGGRQSPLHF. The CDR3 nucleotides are TGTGCCACCTCGACAGGGGGCCGACAGTCACCCCTCCACTTT.

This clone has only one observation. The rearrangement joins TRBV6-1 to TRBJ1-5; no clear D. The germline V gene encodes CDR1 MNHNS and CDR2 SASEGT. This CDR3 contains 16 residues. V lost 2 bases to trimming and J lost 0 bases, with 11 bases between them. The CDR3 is CASSEPEGYSNQPQHF. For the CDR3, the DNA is TGTGCCAGCAGTGAACCGGAGGGATATAGCAATCAGCCCCAGCATTTT.

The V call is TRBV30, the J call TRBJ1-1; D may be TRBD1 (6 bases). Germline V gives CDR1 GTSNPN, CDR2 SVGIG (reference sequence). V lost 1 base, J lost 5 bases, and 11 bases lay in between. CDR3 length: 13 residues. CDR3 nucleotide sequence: TGTGCCTGGAGTGGTGGGGGCGGAACTGAAGCTTTCTTT. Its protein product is CAWSGGGGTEAFF.

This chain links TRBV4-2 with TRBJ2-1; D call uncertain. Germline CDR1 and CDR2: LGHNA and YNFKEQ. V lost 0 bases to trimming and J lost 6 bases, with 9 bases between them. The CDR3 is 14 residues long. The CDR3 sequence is CASSQDRRSNEQFF. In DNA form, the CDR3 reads TGTGCCAGCAGCCAAGATCGCCGGAGCAATGAGCAGTTCTTC.

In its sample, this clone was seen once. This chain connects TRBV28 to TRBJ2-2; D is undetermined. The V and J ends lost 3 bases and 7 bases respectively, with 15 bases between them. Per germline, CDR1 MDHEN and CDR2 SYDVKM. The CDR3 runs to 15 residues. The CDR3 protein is CASSLVRFNGGELFF. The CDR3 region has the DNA TGTGCCAGCAGTTTGGTCAGGTTTAACGGCGGGGAGCTGTTTTTT.

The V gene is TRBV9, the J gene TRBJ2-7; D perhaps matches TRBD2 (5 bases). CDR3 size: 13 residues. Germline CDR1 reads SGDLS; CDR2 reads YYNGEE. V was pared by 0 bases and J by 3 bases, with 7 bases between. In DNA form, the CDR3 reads TGTGCCAGCAGCGTAGGAGCGGACTACGAGCAGTACTTC. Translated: CASSVGADYEQYF.

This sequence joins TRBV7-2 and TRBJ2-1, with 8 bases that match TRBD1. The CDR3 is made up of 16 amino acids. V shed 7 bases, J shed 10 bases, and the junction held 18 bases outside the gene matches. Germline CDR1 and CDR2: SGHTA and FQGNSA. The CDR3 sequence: CASTPAGTGPSREQFF. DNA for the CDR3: TGTGCCAGCACTCCCGCCGGGACAGGCCCCAGTAGGGAGCAGTTCTTC.

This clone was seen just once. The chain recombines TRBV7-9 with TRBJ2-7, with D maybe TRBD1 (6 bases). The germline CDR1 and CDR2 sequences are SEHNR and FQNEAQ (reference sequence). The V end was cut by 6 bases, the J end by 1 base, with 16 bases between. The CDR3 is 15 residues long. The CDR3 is CASSHTGTPSYEQYF. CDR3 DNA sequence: TGTGCCAGCAGTCATACCGGGACACCTTCCTACGAGCAGTACTTC.

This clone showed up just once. The CDR3 loop reads CASSLQGPYEQYF. In DNA, the CDR3 is TGTGCCAGCAGTTTGCAGGGTCCCTACGAGCAGTACTTC. V gene TRBV27 combines with J gene TRBJ2-7; a possible D gene is TRBD1 (5 bases). The germline CDR1 and CDR2 sequences are MNHEY and SMNVEV (reference sequence). The CDR3 consists of 13 residues. Deletions cut 3 bases from V and 2 bases from J, with 8 bases between.

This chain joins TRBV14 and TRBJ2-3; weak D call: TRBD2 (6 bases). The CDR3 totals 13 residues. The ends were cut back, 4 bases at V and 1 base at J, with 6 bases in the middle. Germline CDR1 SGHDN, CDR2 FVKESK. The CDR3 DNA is TGTGCCAGCAGCCTAGCGGGCACAGATACGCAGTATTTT. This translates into CASSLAGTDTQYF.

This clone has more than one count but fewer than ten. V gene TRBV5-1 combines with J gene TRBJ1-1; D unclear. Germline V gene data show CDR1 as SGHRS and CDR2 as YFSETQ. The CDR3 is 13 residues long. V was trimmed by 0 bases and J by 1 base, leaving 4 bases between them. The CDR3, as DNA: TGCGCCAGCAGCTTGGTCAGGAACACTGAAGCTTTCTTT. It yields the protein CASSLVRNTEAFF.

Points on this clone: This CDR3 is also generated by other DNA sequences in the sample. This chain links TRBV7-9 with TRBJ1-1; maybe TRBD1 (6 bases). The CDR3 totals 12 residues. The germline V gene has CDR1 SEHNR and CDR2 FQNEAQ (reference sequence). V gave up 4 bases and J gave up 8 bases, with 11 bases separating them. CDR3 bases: TGTGCCAGCAGCTGGGAAGGGACAGAAGCTTTCTTT. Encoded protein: CASSWEGTEAFF.

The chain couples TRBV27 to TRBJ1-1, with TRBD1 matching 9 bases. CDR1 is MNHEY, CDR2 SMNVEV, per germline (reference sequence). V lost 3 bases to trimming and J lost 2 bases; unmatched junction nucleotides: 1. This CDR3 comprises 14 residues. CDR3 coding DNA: TGTGCCAGCAGTTTGGGACAGGGTAACACTGAAGCTTTCTTT. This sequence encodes CASSLGQGNTEAFF.